This entry lists 28 T cell receptor beta chains sequenced from one sample in a study of shared clonotypes between healthy human individuals. Naive CD8 cells lacked CD45RO, underwent positive selection for CCR7 and left out terminally differentiated effector memory CD45RA+ cells. Some clones are missing from TCRdb's copy, which holds only in-frame ones; the method was immunoSEQ multiplex PCR. The table has 660,000 or so clones, approximately 96% seen once. The sequenced sample consisted of naive CD8+ T cells sorted from blood. These receptors originate from a woman aged 25 to 39 in good health.

This rearrangement joins TRBV27 to TRBJ1-1; 10 positions agree with TRBD1. Losses at the gene ends were 8 bases for V and 5 bases for J; bases not matched to a gene: 11. Looked up from germline, CDR1 is MNHEY and CDR2 is SMNVEV (reference sequence). This CDR3 comprises 15 residues. CDR3 in DNA: TGTGCCAGCCGTATTTCCGGGACAGGGGTAACTGAAGCTTTCTTT. It yields the protein CASRISGTGVTEAFF.

V and J are TRBV4-1 and TRBJ2-7; D call uncertain. Per the germline V gene, CDR1 is MGHRA and CDR2 is YSYEKL. The CDR3 has 15 amino acids. V gave up 1 base and J gave up 2 bases, with 12 bases separating them. The CDR3 DNA is TGCGCCAGCAGCCAAGGGGCCTATGGGGCCTACGAGCAGTACTTC. Translation gives CASSQGAYGAYEQYF.

This chain links TRBV19 with TRBJ2-1; 11 nucleotides align to TRBD2. The CDR3 runs to 16 residues. With V trimmed by 8 bases and J by 6 bases, 12 bases remained unmatched. Germline V gene lookup returns CDR1 LNHDA and CDR2 SQIVND (reference sequence). The CDR3 here is CASLSYSGTSGNEQFF. CDR3 nucleotides: TGTGCCAGTCTGTCCTACTCCGGGACTAGCGGCAATGAGCAGTTCTTC.

The rearrangement joins TRBV7-2 to TRBJ2-1, with 10 bases matching TRBD2. The CDR3 extends over 15 amino acids. Looked up from germline, CDR1 is SGHTA and CDR2 is FQGNSA. V dropped 2 bases and J dropped 9; count of bases not matched to a gene: 7. CDR3 region: CASSLTLAGVVEQFF. The DNA for the CDR3 is TGTGCCAGCAGCTTAACCCTAGCGGGAGTGGTTGAGCAGTTCTTC.

The J gene is TRBJ2-7, the V gene TRBV5-4, with 7 positions matching TRBD1. Trimming at V came to 8 bases and at J to 3 bases, leaving 11 bases not matched to a gene. Germline V lookup: CDR1 SGHNT, CDR2 YYREEE (reference sequence). The CDR3 is made up of 14 amino acids. The CDR3 DNA reads as TGTGCCAGTCGTGATGGACAGGAGCACTACGAGCAGTACTTC. This sequence encodes CASRDGQEHYEQYF.

V is TRBV29-1 and J is TRBJ2-7; D gene uncertain. This CDR3 contains 15 residues. Germline CDR1 SQVTM, CDR2 ANQGSEA. V lost 2 bases and J lost 3, with 17 bases in between. In nucleotides, the CDR3 is TGCAGCGTTGAATCAGGAGAAGGCCTAGACTACGAGCAGTACTTC. Protein: CSVESGEGLDYEQYF.

V usage is TRBV7-8 and J usage is TRBJ1-2; D is perhaps TRBD1 (6 bases). Trimming cost V 1 base and J 6 bases, with 21 bases left between them. The germline gives CDR1 SGHVS, CDR2 FQNEAQ. There are 17 residues in the CDR3. This CDR3 is CASSLGRVVRGADGYTF. The CDR3 bases are TGTGCCAGCAGCTTAGGTCGAGTCGTTAGGGGGGCGGATGGCTACACCTTC.

This chain connects TRBV2 to TRBJ2-7, with D perhaps assigned TRBD1 or TRBD2 (5 bases each). Trimming removed 8 bases from V and 1 base from J, with 27 bases in between. This CDR3 is 18 amino acids long. Germline V gene lookup returns CDR1 SNHLY and CDR2 FYNNEI. CDR3 region: CASWETGRVGGLSYEQYF. CDR3 in DNA: TGTGCCAGCTGGGAAACAGGACGAGTGGGCGGGCTTTCCTACGAGCAGTACTTC.

V is TRBV4-1 and J is TRBJ1-6; D unclear. The CDR3 is made up of 15 amino acids. CDR1 MGHRA and CDR2 YSYEKL come from the germline V gene. V lost 7 bases and J 3 bases, leaving 13 bases between the germline ends. CDR3 in amino acids: CASTLAGSYNSPLHF. Written as DNA, the CDR3 is TGCGCCAGCACCCTTGCGGGGAGCTATAATTCACCCCTCCACTTT.

The rearrangement joins TRBV27 to TRBJ1-2, with D possibly TRBD1 on 5 matching bases. V gave up 3 bases and J gave up 0 bases, with 8 bases separating them. The CDR3 length is 14 residues. Germline CDR1 is MNHEY and CDR2 is SMNVEV (reference sequence). In DNA, the CDR3 is TGTGCCAGCAGTTTTAAGGGACCTAACTATGGCTACACCTTC. Amino acid sequence: CASSFKGPNYGYTF.

The chain has TRBV6-1 and TRBJ1-1; D remains ambiguous. The length of the CDR3 is 16 residues. From germline, CDR1 is MNHNS and CDR2 SASEGT. V was shortened by 0 bases and J by 1 base, with 12 bases between the two germline ends. CDR3 sequence reads: CASSEALSWANTEAFF. The CDR3 DNA reads TGTGCCAGCAGTGAAGCGCTCAGTTGGGCGAACACTGAAGCTTTCTTT.

The chain has TRBV2 and TRBJ2-3, with D perhaps TRBD2 (6 bases). The V end lost 8 bases, the J end lost 4 bases, and 19 bases lay between the germline ends. This CDR3 region has 15 residues. Germline CDR1 SNHLY, CDR2 FYNNEI. The CDR3 coding sequence is TGTGCCAGCGGGGTGGGGTCGGGAGCGGCAGATACGCAGTATTTT. Encoded protein: CASGVGSGAADTQYF.

The chain combines TRBV9 with TRBJ1-4, with 7 bases identical to TRBD1. Looked up from germline, CDR1 is SGDLS and CDR2 is YYNGEE. V trimming: 4 bases; J trimming: 3 bases; junction bases outside the gene matches: 6. This CDR3 has 15 amino acids. CDR3 nucleotides: TGTGCCAGCAGCACGACAGGGTCGGCTAATGAAAAACTGTTTTTT. Translation: CASSTTGSANEKLFF.

The CDR3 DNA follows: TGTGCCAGCAGCGCCGGTCCGGGGAGCAATCAGCCCCAGCATTTT. Amino acid sequence: CASSAGPGSNQPQHF. The chain joins TRBV7-9 to TRBJ1-5; D remains ambiguous. V lost 5 bases and J 1 base, leaving 12 bases between the germline ends. This CDR3 contains 15 residues. The germline gives CDR1 SEHNR, CDR2 FQNEAQ (reference sequence).

The chain joins TRBV29-1 to TRBJ2-1; TRBD1 matches at 9 bases. V was pared by 4 bases and J by 1 base, with 2 bases of the junction left unmatched. The germline V gene has CDR1 SQVTM and CDR2 ANQGSEA. The CDR3 loop spans 14 amino acids. The DNA for the CDR3 is TGCAGCGTTGGGGGGACAGGGTCCTACAATGAGCAGTTCTTC. Protein sequence: CSVGGTGSYNEQFF.

The gene calls are TRBV28 and TRBJ2-5, with 7 nucleotides matching TRBD2. Judging by the DNA end, TRBJ2-7 fits better; the J call may be wrong. CDR1 and CDR2 from the germline V gene are MDHEN and SYDVKM. The CDR3 extends over 12 amino acids. Here the CDR3 reads CASTGGPYEQYF. The CDR3 bases are TGTGCCAGCACGGGAGGCCCTTACGAGCAGTACTTC.

The CDR3 region is CASGTTGVHTEAFF. The CDR3 DNA follows: TGTGCTAGTGGAACGACAGGGGTTCACACTGAAGCTTTCTTT. The chain joins TRBV12-5 to TRBJ1-1; 8 bases align to TRBD1. From germline, CDR1 is LGHNT and CDR2 FRNRAP. The CDR3 consists of 14 residues. V lost 6 bases to trimming and J lost 3 bases; unmatched junction nucleotides: 6. The full variable domain, rest sourced from reference TRBV12-5 and TRBJ1-1, is DARVTQTPRHKVTEMGQEVTMRCQPILGHNTVFWYRQTMMQGLELLAYFRNRAPLDDSGMPKDRFSAEMPDATLATLKIQPSEPRDSAVYFCASGTTGVHTEAFFGQGTRLTVV.

The V call is TRBV28, the J call TRBJ2-7; D uncertain. The CDR3 totals 18 residues. Germline V gene sequence: CDR1 MDHEN, CDR2 SYDVKM. V was cut by 6 bases and J by 0 bases, with 24 bases left in between. The CDR3 sequence: CASSHFSAVGVISYEQYF. CDR3 DNA: TGTGCCAGCAGCCACTTCTCCGCGGTAGGCGTAATCTCCTACGAGCAGTACTTC.

The V and J genes are TRBV7-9 and TRBJ2-3; a weak D match, TRBD1 (5 bases). Trimming cost V 2 bases and J 1 base, with 7 bases left between them. This CDR3 comprises 14 residues. CDR1 and CDR2 (germline): SEHNR, FQNEAQ (reference sequence). The CDR3 nucleotides read TGTGCCAGCAGCTTACAGGGTGGCACAGATACGCAGTATTTT. It is translated as CASSLQGGTDTQYF.

The V gene is TRBV28, the J gene TRBJ2-5; 11 positions match TRBD2. The CDR3 extends over 18 amino acids. After removal of 2 bases from V and 3 bases from J, the junction contained 11 bases not matched to a gene. From germline, CDR1 is MDHEN and CDR2 SYDVKM. CDR3 DNA: TGTGCCAGCAGTTTAAAGGTTAGCGGGAGGGCCCGGGAAGAGACCCAGTACTTC. It encodes CASSLKVSGRAREETQYF.

The V call is TRBV13, the J call TRBJ1-1; tentative D call: TRBD1 (6 bases). The V end lost 0 bases, the J end lost 1 base, and 15 bases lay between the germline ends. This CDR3 is 17 amino acids long. CDR1 is PRHDT and CDR2 is FYEKMQ in the germline V gene (reference sequence). The CDR3 coding sequence is TGTGCCAGCAGCTTAGGTTCATTCGGGGGACAGAACACTGAAGCTTTCTTT. Its protein is CASSLGSFGGQNTEAFF.

J is TRBJ2-7 and V is TRBV4-2; D is unclear. Germline CDR1 reads LGHNA; CDR2 reads YNFKEQ. V gave up 0 bases and J gave up 4 bases, with 7 bases separating them. The CDR3 is 13 amino acids. CDR3 sequence: CASSQDNGYEQYF. The CDR3 nucleotides read TGTGCCAGCAGCCAAGATAACGGATACGAGCAGTACTTC.

Only a few counts were recorded for this clone. CDR3 nucleotide sequence: TGTGCCAGCAGCTTAGGCCTTGGGACAGGGGGCACTGAAGCTTTCTTT. This sequence encodes CASSLGLGTGGTEAFF. This sequence joins TRBV13 and TRBJ1-1; TRBD1 agrees at 11 bases. The CDR3 consists of 16 residues. The V gene's germline CDR1 is PRHDT and CDR2 FYEKMQ (reference sequence). V shed 0 bases, J shed 4 bases, and the junction held 4 bases outside the gene matches.

The chain carries TRBV11-2 and TRBJ2-7; TRBD2 matches 7 bases. The germline V gene has CDR1 SGHAT and CDR2 FQNNGV. The CDR3 consists of 15 residues. With V trimmed by 1 base and J by 5 bases, 8 bases remained unmatched. The CDR3 nucleotides are TGTGCCAGCAGCTTAGCGGTAGCGGGTGCCCACGAGCAGTACTTC. Protein sequence: CASSLAVAGAHEQYF.

V gene TRBV13 combines with J gene TRBJ1-2, with D unresolved. V dropped 5 bases and J dropped 1 base, with 17 bases sitting between them. Per the germline V gene, CDR1 is PRHDT and CDR2 is FYEKMQ (reference sequence). The CDR3 is 16 amino acids. The CDR3 DNA reads as TGTGCCAGCAGCCCCTGGGAAGGCTCGAATAACTATGGCTACACCTTC. Its translation: CASSPWEGSNNYGYTF.

This clone was detected only once. The V gene is TRBV13, the J gene TRBJ2-7; 8 bases map to TRBD2. The CDR3 extends over 15 amino acids. Germline-derived CDR1 and CDR2 are PRHDT and FYEKMQ (reference sequence). V was pared by 5 bases and J by 1 base, with 7 bases of the junction left unmatched. In DNA, the CDR3 is TGTGCCAGCAGCGGAAAGCGGGAGCCGTCCTACGAGCAGTACTTC. This translates into CASSGKREPSYEQYF.

This rearrangement joins TRBV6-4 to TRBJ2-1; the D gene is possibly TRBD2 (6 bases). The germline V gene has CDR1 MRHNA and CDR2 SNTAGT. The CDR3 runs to 16 residues. Trimming took off 0 bases at V and 6 bases at J, with 15 bases between the two ends. The CDR3 DNA follows: TGTGCCAGCAGTGACTCGACGGAGGGCCTAGGCAATGAGCAGTTCTTC. Encoded protein: CASSDSTEGLGNEQFF.

This chain links TRBV6-6 with TRBJ2-5, with TRBD1 identical over 7 bases. The CDR3 is 14 residues long. Per germline, CDR1 MNHNY and CDR2 SVGAGI (reference sequence). The V segment lost 2 bases and the J segment 7 bases; nucleotides outside the gene matches: 7. The CDR3 coding sequence is TGTGCCAGCAGTTACGACAGGGACGATCGGACCCAGTACTTC. This gives the protein CASSYDRDDRTQYF.